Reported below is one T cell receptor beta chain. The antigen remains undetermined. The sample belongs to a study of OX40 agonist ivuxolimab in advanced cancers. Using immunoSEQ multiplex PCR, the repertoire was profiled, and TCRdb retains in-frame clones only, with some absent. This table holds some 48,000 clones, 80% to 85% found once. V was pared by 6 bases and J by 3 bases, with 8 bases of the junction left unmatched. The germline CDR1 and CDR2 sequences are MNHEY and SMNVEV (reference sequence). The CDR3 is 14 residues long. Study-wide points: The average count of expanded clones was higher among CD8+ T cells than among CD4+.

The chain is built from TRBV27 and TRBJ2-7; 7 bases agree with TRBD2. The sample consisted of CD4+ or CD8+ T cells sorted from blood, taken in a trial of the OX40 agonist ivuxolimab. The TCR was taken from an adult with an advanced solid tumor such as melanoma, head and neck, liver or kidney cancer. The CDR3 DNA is TGTGCCAGCAGCCCACTGACTAGCAACTACGAGCAGTACTTC. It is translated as CASSPLTSNYEQYF.